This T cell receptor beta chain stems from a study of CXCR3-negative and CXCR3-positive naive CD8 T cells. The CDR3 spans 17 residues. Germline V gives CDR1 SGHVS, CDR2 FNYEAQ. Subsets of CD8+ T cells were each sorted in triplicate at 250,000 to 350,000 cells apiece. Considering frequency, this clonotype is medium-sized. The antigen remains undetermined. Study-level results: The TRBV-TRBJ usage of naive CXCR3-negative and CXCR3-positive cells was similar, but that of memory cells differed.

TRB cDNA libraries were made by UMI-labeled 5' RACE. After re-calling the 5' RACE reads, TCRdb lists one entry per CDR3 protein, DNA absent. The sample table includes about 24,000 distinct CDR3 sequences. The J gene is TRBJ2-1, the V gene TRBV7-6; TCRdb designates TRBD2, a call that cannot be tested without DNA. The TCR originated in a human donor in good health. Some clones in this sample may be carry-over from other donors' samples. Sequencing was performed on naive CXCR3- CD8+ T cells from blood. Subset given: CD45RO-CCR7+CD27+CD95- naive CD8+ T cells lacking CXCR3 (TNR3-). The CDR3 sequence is CASKPPGLAGEGFEQFF.